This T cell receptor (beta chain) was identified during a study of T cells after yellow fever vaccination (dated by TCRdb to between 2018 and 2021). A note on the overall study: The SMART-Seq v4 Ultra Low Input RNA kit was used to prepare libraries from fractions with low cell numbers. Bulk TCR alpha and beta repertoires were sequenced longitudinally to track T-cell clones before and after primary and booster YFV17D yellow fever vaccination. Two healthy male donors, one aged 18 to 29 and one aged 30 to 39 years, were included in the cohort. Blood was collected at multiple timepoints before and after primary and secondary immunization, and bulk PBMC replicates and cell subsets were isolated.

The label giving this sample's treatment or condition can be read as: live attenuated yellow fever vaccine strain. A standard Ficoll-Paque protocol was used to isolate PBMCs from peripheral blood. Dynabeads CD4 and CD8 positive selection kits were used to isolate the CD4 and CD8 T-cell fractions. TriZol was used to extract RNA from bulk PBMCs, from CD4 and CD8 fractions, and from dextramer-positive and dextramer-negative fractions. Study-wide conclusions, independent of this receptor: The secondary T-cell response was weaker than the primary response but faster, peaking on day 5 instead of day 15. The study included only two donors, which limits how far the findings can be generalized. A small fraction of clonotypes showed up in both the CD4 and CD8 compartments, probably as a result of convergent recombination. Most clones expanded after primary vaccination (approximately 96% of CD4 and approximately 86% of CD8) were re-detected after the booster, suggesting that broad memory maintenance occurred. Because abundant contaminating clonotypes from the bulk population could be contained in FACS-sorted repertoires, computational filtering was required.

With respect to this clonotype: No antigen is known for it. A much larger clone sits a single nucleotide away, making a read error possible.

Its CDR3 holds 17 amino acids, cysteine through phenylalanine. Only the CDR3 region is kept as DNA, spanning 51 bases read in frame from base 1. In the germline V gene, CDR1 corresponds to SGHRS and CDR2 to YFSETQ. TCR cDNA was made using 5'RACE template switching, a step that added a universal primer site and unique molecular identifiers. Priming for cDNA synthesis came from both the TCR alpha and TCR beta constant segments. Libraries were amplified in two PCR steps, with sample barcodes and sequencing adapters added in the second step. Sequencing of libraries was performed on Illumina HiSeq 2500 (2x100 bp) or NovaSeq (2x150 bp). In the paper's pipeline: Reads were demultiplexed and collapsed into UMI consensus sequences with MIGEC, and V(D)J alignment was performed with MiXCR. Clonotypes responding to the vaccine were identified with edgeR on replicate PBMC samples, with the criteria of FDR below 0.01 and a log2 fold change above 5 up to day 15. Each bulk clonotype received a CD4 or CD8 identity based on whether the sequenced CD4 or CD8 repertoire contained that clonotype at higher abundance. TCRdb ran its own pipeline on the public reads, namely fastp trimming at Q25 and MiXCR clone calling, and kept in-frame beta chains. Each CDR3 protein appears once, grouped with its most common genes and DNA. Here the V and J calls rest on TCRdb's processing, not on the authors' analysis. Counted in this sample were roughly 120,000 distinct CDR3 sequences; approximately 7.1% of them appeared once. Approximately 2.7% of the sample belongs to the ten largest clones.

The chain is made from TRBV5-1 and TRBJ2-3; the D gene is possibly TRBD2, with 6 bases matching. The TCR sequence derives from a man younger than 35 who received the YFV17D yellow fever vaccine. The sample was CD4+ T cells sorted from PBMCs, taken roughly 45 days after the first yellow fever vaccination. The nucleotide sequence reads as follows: TGCGCCACCAGCTTGGCGGTTGACGGCGCGGGACCGGATACGCAGTATTTT. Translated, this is CATSLAVDGAGPDTQYF.